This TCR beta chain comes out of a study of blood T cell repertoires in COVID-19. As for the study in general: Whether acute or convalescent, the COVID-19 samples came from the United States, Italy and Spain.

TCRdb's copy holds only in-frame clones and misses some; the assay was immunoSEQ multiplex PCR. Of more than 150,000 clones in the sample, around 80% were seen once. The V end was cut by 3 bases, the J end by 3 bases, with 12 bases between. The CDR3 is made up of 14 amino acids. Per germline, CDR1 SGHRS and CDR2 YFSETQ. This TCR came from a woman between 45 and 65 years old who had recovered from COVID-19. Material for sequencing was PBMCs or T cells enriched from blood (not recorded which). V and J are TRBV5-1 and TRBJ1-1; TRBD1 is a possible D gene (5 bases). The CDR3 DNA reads TGCGCCAGCAGCTGGCAGGGATCGTACACTGAAGCTTTCTTT. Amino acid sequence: CASSWQGSYTEAFF.